The rows below give T cell receptor beta chains drawn from one sample of a study of blood T cell repertoires in COVID-19. The protocol was immunoSEQ multiplex PCR, while the TCRdb copy is restricted to in-frame clones and leaves out a portion. The sample has 30,000 or so clones, roughly 90% seen once; the top ten hold 0.55%. The sample taken for sequencing was peripheral blood. These receptors originate from a woman aged 40 to 50 with active or convalescent COVID-19. Both conserved end residues are part of each CDR3. The D gene is left open where the match is weak. Some rows mark clone size as missing; the rest say once, few, many or name a class of expanded clone.

abundance	d_gene	v_gene	j_gene	CDR3aa	CDR3nt
.	.	TRBV12-3/TRBV12-4	TRBJ2-2	CASSQGTGELFF	TGTGCCAGCAGTCAGGGGACCGGGGAGCTGTTTTTT
once	.	TRBV6-6	TRBJ1-2	CASSPGGGARSNYGYTF	TGTGCCAGCAGTCCCGGGGGTGGGGCGCGCTCGAACTATGGCTACACCTTC
.	TRBD1	TRBV27	TRBJ2-1	CASSLPGQLNNEQFF	TGTGCCAGCAGTTTACCGGGACAGTTAAACAATGAGCAGTTCTTC
.	.	TRBV2	TRBJ2-3	CASILMGTSDTQYF	TGTGCCAGCATCCTTATGGGGACATCCGATACGCAGTATTTT
.	TRBD1	TRBV5-6	TRBJ1-2	CASSPGQGNYGYTF	TGTGCCAGCAGCCCCGGACAGGGGAACTATGGCTACACCTTC
.	.	TRBV12-3/TRBV12-4	TRBJ2-5	CASSSAGFETQYF	TGTGCCAGCAGTTCGGCAGGGTTTGAGACCCAGTACTTC
.	.	TRBV3-1/TRBV3-2	TRBJ1-2	CASSAQGYYGYTF	TGTGCCAGCAGCGCACAGGGTTACTATGGCTACACCTTC
.	TRBD1	TRBV19	TRBJ1-6	CASTDAGTANSPLHF	TGTGCCAGTACCGATGCGGGGACAGCCAATTCACCCCTCCACTTT
.	TRBD1	TRBV30	TRBJ1-6	CAWRDQGAGNSPLHF	TGTGCCTGGAGAGATCAGGGGGCGGGAAATTCACCCCTCCACTTT
.	.	TRBV6-5	TRBJ1-3	CASSLVLGSGNTIYF	TGTGCCAGCAGTTTGGTACTTGGCTCTGGAAACACCATATATTTT
.	.	TRBV11-2	TRBJ2-3	CASSPGISPSTDTQYF	TGTGCCAGCAGCCCAGGGATTTCCCCTAGCACAGATACGCAGTATTTT
.	TRBD1	TRBV5-1	TRBJ1-2	CASWNTGASPDYGYTF	TGCGCCAGTTGGAACACAGGGGCTTCGCCTGACTATGGCTACACCTTC
few	.	TRBV5-5	TRBJ1-1	CASSLEGLNTEAFF	TGTGCCAGCAGCTTGGAGGGGTTGAACACTGAAGCTTTCTTT
.	TRBD1	TRBV9	TRBJ2-3	CASSVGVGQSGDTQYF	TGTGCCAGCAGCGTAGGGGTGGGACAGTCAGGAGATACGCAGTATTTT
.	.	TRBV5-4	TRBJ1-2	CASSIGRQGPGGYGYTF	TGTGCCAGCAGCATAGGGCGGCAGGGGCCGGGTGGCTATGGCTACACCTTC
.	.	TRBV19	TRBJ1-3	CASSIDSSSGNTIYF	TGTGCCAGTAGTATAGACAGTTCCTCTGGAAACACCATATATTTT
.	TRBD1	TRBV5-1	TRBJ2-3	CASSEGQGGTDTQYF	TGCGCCAGCAGCGAAGGACAGGGTGGCACAGATACGCAGTATTTT
.	.	TRBV30	TRBJ1-4	CAWSSGTTNEKLFF	TGTGCCTGGAGCTCAGGCACAACTAATGAAAAACTGTTTTTT
.	.	TRBV15	TRBJ2-5	CATSRDEDYQETQYF	TGTGCCACCAGCAGAGATGAGGACTACCAAGAGACCCAGTACTTC
.	TRBD1	TRBV24-1	TRBJ2-5	CATHPDRAKETQYF	TGTGCCACCCATCCAGACAGGGCGAAGGAGACCCAGTACTTC
.	.	TRBV5-4	TRBJ1-6	CASSSPQGSGSPLHF	TGTGCCAGCAGCTCCCCACAGGGCTCTGGTTCACCCCTCCACTTT
.	.	TRBV6-6	TRBJ2-7	CASSYRGQSSSYEQYF	TGTGCCAGCAGTTACAGAGGACAGTCAAGCTCCTACGAGCAGTACTTC
.	.	TRBV28	TRBJ2-3	CASSSAGRTDTQYF	TGTGCCAGCAGTTCGGCAGGGAGGACAGATACGCAGTATTTT